This T cell receptor (beta chain) was obtained from a study of OX40 agonist ivuxolimab in advanced cancers. Study-wide points: The average count of expanded clones was higher among CD8+ T cells than among CD4+.

Here immunoSEQ multiplex PCR was the method, and the copy in TCRdb shows in-frame clones only, minus some. The top ten hold roughly 9.6% of the sample, which has over 65,000 clones, around 92% seen once. For this clone: Its antigen remains unknown.

From germline, CDR1 is SGDLS and CDR2 YYNGEE. The CDR3 covers 15 residues. V dropped 5 bases and J dropped 4; count of bases not matched to a gene: 9. No patient had autoimmune disease or received systemic immunosuppression. Blood got drawn at baseline, again on cycle 4 day 1, and then on cycle 7 day 1. The chain carries TRBV9 and TRBJ2-3; 8 bases align to TRBD2. This specimen was CD4+ or CD8+ T cells sorted from blood, taken in a trial of the OX40 agonist ivuxolimab. This receptor was identified in an adult with an advanced solid tumor such as melanoma, head and neck, liver or kidney cancer. DNA for the CDR3: TGTGCCAGCAGACCAGGCGCGGGGGGCGCAGATACGCAGTATTTT. This encodes CASRPGAGGADTQYF.